This T cell receptor (beta chain) was identified in a study of control samples from healthy donors and cancer patients. The CDR3 is 9 residues long. CDR1 is SQVTM and CDR2 is ANQGSEA in the germline V gene. A remark on this clone: The junction and the germline gene differ at one end; a read error may be behind it.

Profiling relied on immunoSEQ multiplex PCR, and the TCRdb table lists in-frame clones only, not all of them. The sample's table shows some 180,000 clones. The chain couples TRBV29-1 to TRBJ2-3; D gene uncertain. The material sequenced was blood. The receptor was isolated from a young woman in good health. The CDR3 spells CSVQDTQYF. In DNA, the CDR3 is TGCAGCGTTCAAGATACGCAGTATTTT.